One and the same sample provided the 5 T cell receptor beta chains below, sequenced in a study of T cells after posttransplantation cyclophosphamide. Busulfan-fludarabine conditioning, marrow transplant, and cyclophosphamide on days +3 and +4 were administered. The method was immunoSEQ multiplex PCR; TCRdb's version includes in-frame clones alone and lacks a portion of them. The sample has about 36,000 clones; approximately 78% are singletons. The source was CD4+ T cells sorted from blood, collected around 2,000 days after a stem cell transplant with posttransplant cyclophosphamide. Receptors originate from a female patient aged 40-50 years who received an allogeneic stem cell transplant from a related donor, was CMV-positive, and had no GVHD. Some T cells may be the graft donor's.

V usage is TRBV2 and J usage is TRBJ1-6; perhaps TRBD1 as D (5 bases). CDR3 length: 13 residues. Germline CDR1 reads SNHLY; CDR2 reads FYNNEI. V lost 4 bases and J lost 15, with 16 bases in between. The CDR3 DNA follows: TGTGCCAGCAGTGGGACATGGGGTTCGGTCCTCCACTTT. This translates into CASSGTWGSVLHF.

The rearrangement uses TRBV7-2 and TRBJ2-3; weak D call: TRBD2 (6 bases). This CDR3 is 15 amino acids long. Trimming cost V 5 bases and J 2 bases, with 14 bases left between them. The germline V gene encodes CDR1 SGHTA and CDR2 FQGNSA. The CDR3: CASSLRSGLTDTQYF. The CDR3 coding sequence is TGTGCCAGCAGCCTTCGTAGCGGCCTCACAGATACGCAGTATTTT.

In DNA, the CDR3 is TGTGCCAGCAGCGCGTACCAGACAGGCGGAAACTATGGCTACACCTTC. Residues: CASSAYQTGGNYGYTF. This chain connects TRBV7-9 to TRBJ1-2; perhaps TRBD1 as D (6 bases). The CDR3 runs to 16 residues. CDR1 and CDR2 (germline): SEHNR, FQNEAQ (reference sequence). V was cut by 5 bases and J by 2 bases, with 18 bases left in between.

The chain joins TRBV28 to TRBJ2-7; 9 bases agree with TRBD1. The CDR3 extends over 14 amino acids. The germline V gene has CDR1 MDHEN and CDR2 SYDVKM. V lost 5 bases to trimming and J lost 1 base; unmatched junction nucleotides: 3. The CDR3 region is CASSTGGSSYEQYF. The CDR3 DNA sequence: TGTGCCAGCAGTACAGGGGGCAGTTCCTACGAGCAGTACTTC.

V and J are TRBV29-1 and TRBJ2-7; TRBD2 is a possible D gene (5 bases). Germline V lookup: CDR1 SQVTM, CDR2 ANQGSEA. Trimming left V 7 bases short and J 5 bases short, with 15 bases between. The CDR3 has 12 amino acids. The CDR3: CSAKWAGDEQYF. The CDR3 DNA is TGCAGCGCCAAATGGGCCGGGGACGAGCAGTACTTC.